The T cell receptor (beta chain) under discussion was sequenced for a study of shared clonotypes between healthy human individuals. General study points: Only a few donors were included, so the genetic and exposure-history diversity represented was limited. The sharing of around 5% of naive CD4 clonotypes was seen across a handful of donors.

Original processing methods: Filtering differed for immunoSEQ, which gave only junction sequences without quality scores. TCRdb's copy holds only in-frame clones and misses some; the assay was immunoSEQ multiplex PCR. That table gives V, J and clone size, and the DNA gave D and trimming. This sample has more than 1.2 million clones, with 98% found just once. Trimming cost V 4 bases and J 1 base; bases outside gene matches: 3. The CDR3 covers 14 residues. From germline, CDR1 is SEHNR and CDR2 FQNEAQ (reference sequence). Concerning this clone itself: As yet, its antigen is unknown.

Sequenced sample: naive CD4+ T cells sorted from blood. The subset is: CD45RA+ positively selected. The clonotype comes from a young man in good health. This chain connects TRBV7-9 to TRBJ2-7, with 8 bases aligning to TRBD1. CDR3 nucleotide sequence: TGTGCCAGCAGCTCGAACAGGGGGTCCTACGAGCAGTACTTC. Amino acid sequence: CASSSNRGSYEQYF. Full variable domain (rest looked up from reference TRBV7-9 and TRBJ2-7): DTGVSQNPRHKITKRGQNVTFRCDPISEHNRLYWYRQTLGQGPEFLTYFQNEAQLEKSRLLSDRFSAERPKGSFSTLEIQRTEQGDSAMYLCASSSNRGSYEQYFGPGTRLTVT.